The rows below give T cell receptor beta chains drawn from one sample of a study of shared T cell receptors in the human thymus. Clones were read by immunoSEQ multiplex PCR, and TCRdb kept only the in-frame ones, dropping some. The sample includes 640,000 or so clones, around 87% of them seen just once. These data are also associated with another study on human thymus T cells.

Sequencing used thymocytes. The receptors originated from a boy in the first two years of life with a congenital heart defect. Both conserved end residues are part of each CDR3. Fields, in order: CDR3 DNA, CDR3 protein, V gene, clone size, D gene, J gene. The D gene is left open where the match is weak. Clone size is shown for a subset of rows, as once, few, many or a class of expanded clone.

TGTGCCAGCAGCCCGACGGGACTGTACGAAGAGACCCAGTACTTC CASSPTGLYEETQYF TRBV7-2 - - TRBJ2-5
TGTGCCAGCAGCTTAGACAGCAGCGCTCAGTACTTC CASSLDSSAQYF TRBV11-2 - - TRBJ2-4
TGTGCCAGCAGATTCGGGGGGCATGAGCAGTTCTTC CASRFGGHEQFF TRBV6-6 - - TRBJ2-1
TGTGCCAGCAGTACCGGGACAGGGCACCTACCCCTCCACTTT CASSTGTGHLPLHF TRBV27 - TRBD1 TRBJ1-6
TGTGCCAGCAGTCCCTCCAGGTTGATGAACACTGAAGCTTTCTTT CASSPSRLMNTEAFF TRBV28 - - TRBJ1-1
TGTGCCAGCAGCTTTTGGCGGGAGGCCTACAATGAGCAGTTCTTC CASSFWREAYNEQFF TRBV7-2 - TRBD2 TRBJ2-1
TGTGCCAGCAGGGGACTGGGGCCCGGGGAGCAGTACTTC CASRGLGPGEQYF TRBV6-1 - - TRBJ2-7
TGTGCCAGCGCCTCCAGGGGCAGACACTACGAGCAGTACTTC CASASRGRHYEQYF TRBV27 - - TRBJ2-7
TGTGCCAGCAGTTACGGGACTAGCGGGGAAACCGGGGAGCTGTTTTTT CASSYGTSGETGELFF TRBV6-5 - TRBD2 TRBJ2-2
TGTGCCATCAGTGAGTCGATCTTGCGGGTTAACTATGGCTACACCTTC CAISESILRVNYGYTF TRBV10-3 - - TRBJ1-2
TGCGCCAGCAGCCAAGGCCCGGGCGGGAGCACAGATACGCAGTATTTT CASSQGPGGSTDTQYF TRBV4-3 - - TRBJ2-3
TGCGCCAGCAGCGGACGACAGGGATCCTACGAGCAGTACTTC CASSGRQGSYEQYF TRBV4-1 few TRBD1 TRBJ2-7
TGCAGCGTTGAGAACAGGGTGGGCACTGAAGCTTTCTTT CSVENRVGTEAFF TRBV29-1 - - TRBJ1-1
TGTGCCAGCAGCTTAATCCGGAAAGATCCCCAACTAGAAGCTTTCTTT CASSLIRKDPQLEAFF TRBV7-2 - - TRBJ1-1
TGTGCCAGCAGCATTACAGGGGATCAGCCCCAGCATTTT CASSITGDQPQHF TRBV7-9 - TRBD1 TRBJ1-5
TGTGCCAGCGCTACGGGGACAGGGAGATACTACGAGCAGTACTTC CASATGTGRYYEQYF TRBV27 - TRBD1 TRBJ2-7
TGTGCCAGCAGGGAGGGACGTGAAAAACTGTTTTTT CASREGREKLFF TRBV28 - - TRBJ1-4
TGTGCCAGTAGTCCTAACAGGTCTGGGGCCAACGTCCTGACTTTC CASSPNRSGANVLTF TRBV19 - - TRBJ2-6
TGTGCCAGCAGCTTACCCTGTGGCGGGAGCTGCTCTGGGGCCAACGTCCTGACTTTC CASSLPCGGSCSGANVLTF TRBV5-6 few TRBD2 TRBJ2-6
TGTGCCAGCAGTGAATCTGGGACACTAATTTCCTACGAGCAGTACTTC CASSESGTLISYEQYF TRBV6-1 - - TRBJ2-7
TGCGCCAGCAGCCAAGACTCGAACAGCCTTTATGAAAAACTGTTTTTT CASSQDSNSLYEKLFF TRBV4-1 - - TRBJ1-4
TGTGCCAGCAGTTTATATGGTAGCAATGACTACGAGCAGTACTTC CASSLYGSNDYEQYF TRBV28 - - TRBJ2-7
TGCGCCAGCAGCTTGGAACCCGGGACAGGGGCCAATCAGCCCCAGCATTTT CASSLEPGTGANQPQHF TRBV5-1 once TRBD1 TRBJ1-5